This TCR beta chain was sequenced during a study of glioma-infiltrating T cells. Overall study results and limits: Non-neoplastic patients had below-expected tissue-blood divergence, while all gliomas exceeded expectation.

Germline V gene lookup returns CDR1 DFQATT and CDR2 SNEGSKA (reference sequence). Trimming removed 6 bases from V and 7 bases from J; junction bases left unmatched: 5. The CDR3 runs 13 residues. There are a few counts of this clonotype. Its antigen is unidentified. The iRepertoire nested amplicon-rescue multiplex PCR amplified TCR alpha and beta CDR3s from RNA. One-step reverse transcription and amplification started from approximately 100-400 ng of tissue mRNA or PBMC total RNA. TCRdb reprocessed the multiplex PCR reads via MiXCR and lists one record per CDR3 protein. This sample has around 140,000 distinct CDR3 sequences, with around 40% found just once.

This sequence joins TRBV20-1 and TRBJ1-6, with 8 bases that match TRBD1. The sequenced material came from glioma tissue, nonneoplastic brain tissue, or PBMCs (not recorded which). This receptor was taken from a human donor with low-grade glioma or glioblastoma, undergoing nonglioma brain surgery, or in good health (not recorded which). CDR3 amino acids: CSARQGLNSPLHF. DNA for the CDR3: TGCAGTGCCCGACAGGGGCTAAATTCACCCCTCCACTTT.